Each of the 24 T cell receptor beta chains below was sequenced from the same sample in a study of T cells in Graves' hyperthyroidism and ophthalmopathy. Template material for amplifying TCR beta CDR3 regions consisted of RNA transcripts. HTBI primers drove first-round RT-PCR of the TCR CDR3. From the multiplex PCR reads, TCRdb called clonotypes with MiXCR, one entry per CDR3 protein. The table has about 500,000 distinct CDR3 sequences, 15% to 20% seen once. Sequencing was performed on blood. The origin of the receptors is a woman between 25 and 40 years old with Graves' ophthalmopathy.

Ten or more counts support this clonotype. The CDR3 spells CASSLALSGRVSSYNEQFF. For the CDR3, the DNA is TGTGCCAGCAGCTTAGCGCTTAGCGGGAGAGTAAGCTCCTACAATGAGCAGTTCTTC. This rearrangement joins TRBV7-6 to TRBJ2-1; 9 bases are a match to TRBD2. Germline lookup yields CDR1 SGHVS and CDR2 FNYEAQ. Trimming at V came to 0 bases and at J to 0 bases, leaving 9 bases not matched to a gene. The CDR3 extends over 19 amino acids.

This clonotype was picked up a small number of times. The chain recombines TRBV5-1 with TRBJ1-6, with 7 bases aligning to TRBD1. With V trimmed by 8 bases and J by 8 bases, 10 bases remained unmatched. This CDR3 spans 14 amino acids. In germline, CDR1 is SGHRS, CDR2 YFSETQ. The CDR3 nucleotides read TGCGCCAGGAGAACAGGGGCTATCGATTCACCCCTCCACTTT. This encodes CARRTGAIDSPLHF.

At least ten counts were recorded for this clonotype. The chain is built from TRBV28 and TRBJ2-7, with D uncertain. Trimming took off 7 bases at V and 3 bases at J, with 4 bases between the two ends. The germline CDR1 and CDR2 sequences are MDHEN and SYDVKM. The CDR3 is 10 amino acids. DNA for the CDR3: TGTGCCAGCAACGGCTACGAGCAGTACTTC. This translates into CASNGYEQYF.

Concerning this clonotype: This may come from a read error, since a much larger clone is one base off. The J gene is TRBJ2-1, the V gene TRBV15; 7 bases agree with TRBD2. CDR3 length: 16 residues. Per the germline V gene, CDR1 is LNHNV and CDR2 is YYDKDF (reference sequence). The CDR3 reads CGTSTGLRSSYNEQFF. DNA of the CDR3: TGTGGCACCAGCACGGGACTACGAAGCTCCTACAATGAGCAGTTCTTC.

This sequence joins TRBV7-9 and TRBJ2-7, with 12 bases fitting TRBD2. Unmatched junction bases numbered 9, after V lost 1 base and J lost 5 bases. Germline CDR1 is SEHNR and CDR2 is FQNEAQ (reference sequence). The CDR3 contains 17 residues. The CDR3 region is CASSLVLTSGRSNEQYF. CDR3 in DNA: TGTGCCAGCAGCTTAGTTCTTACTAGCGGGAGGTCCAACGAGCAGTACTTC. The full variable domain, with the rest looked up from reference TRBV7-9 and TRBJ2-7, is DTGVSQNPRHKITKRGQNVTFRCDPISEHNRLYWYRQTLGQGPEFLTYFQNEAQLEKSRLLSDRFSAERPKGSFSTLEIQRTEQGDSAMYLCASSLVLTSGRSNEQYFGPGTRLTVT.

This clonotype was detected a few times. This chain joins TRBV4-2 and TRBJ1-5; 11 bases are shared with TRBD1. CDR1 LGHNA and CDR2 YNFKEQ come from the germline V gene. This CDR3 region has 15 residues. The trim removed 1 base at V and 7 bases at J, leaving 3 bases unmatched. The CDR3 coding sequence is TGTGCCAGCAGCCAAGGGACAGGGGGCGTGCAGCCCCAGCATTTT. This encodes CASSQGTGGVQPQHF.

This clonotype was detected ten times or more. V is TRBV3-1 and J is TRBJ1-2; D uncertain. The germline V and J ends were trimmed by 1 base and 8 bases, with 8 bases remaining between them. This CDR3 comprises 12 residues. CDR1 LGHDT and CDR2 YNNKEL come from the germline V gene (reference sequence). The DNA of the CDR3 is TGTGCCAGCAGCCAAGTAACTCGGGGCTACACCTTC. It yields the protein CASSQVTRGYTF.

Only a few counts were recorded for this clonotype. The chain links TRBV13 to TRBJ2-7; D might be TRBD1 (6 bases). There are 16 residues in the CDR3. From germline, CDR1 is PRHDT and CDR2 FYEKMQ (reference sequence). V lost 0 bases and J 3 bases, leaving 15 bases between the germline ends. CDR3 region: CASSLGRTAGFYEQYF. DNA for the CDR3: TGTGCCAGCAGCTTAGGGAGGACAGCCGGGTTCTACGAGCAGTACTTC. The full variable domain, its missing parts supplied by reference TRBV13 and TRBJ2-7, is AAGVIQSPRHLIKEKRETATLKCYPIPRHDTVYWYQQGPGQDPQFLISFYEKMQSDKGSIPDRFSAQQFSDYHSELNMSSLELGDSALYFCASSLGRTAGFYEQYFGPGTRLTVT.

This clonotype was recorded at least ten times. The chain employs TRBV7-8 and TRBJ1-6; D is unclear. Germline loops: CDR1 SGHVS, CDR2 FQNEAQ. CDR3 length: 17 residues. Trimming shortened V by 3 bases and J by 0 bases, and 12 bases separated the two germline ends. CDR3 amino acids: CASSLDGRSSYNSPLHF. The CDR3 coding sequence is TGTGCCAGCAGCTTGGACGGTCGGAGCTCCTATAATTCACCCCTCCACTTT.

The rearrangement uses TRBV6-1 and TRBJ2-5, with D hard to call. This CDR3 region has 12 residues. Trimming took off 6 bases at V and 0 bases at J, with 5 bases between the two ends. In germline, CDR1 is MNHNS, CDR2 SASEGT. The CDR3, as DNA: TGTGCCAGCAGAGAAAACCAAGAGACCCAGTACTTC. Translated: CASRENQETQYF.

This clonotype was seen more than once but under ten times. The chain uses TRBV27 and TRBJ1-2; 7 bases are shared with TRBD1. This CDR3 region has 16 residues. The germline gives CDR1 MNHEY, CDR2 SMNVEV (reference sequence). J lost 6 bases, V lost 2 bases, and 12 bases had no gene match. The CDR3 spells CASSLRAIEGADGYTF. The CDR3, as DNA: TGTGCCAGCAGTTTAAGGGCCATCGAGGGGGCGGATGGCTACACCTTC.

Comment on this clonotype: Mismatch with germline at one junction end may stem from a read error. The chain combines TRBV7-7 with TRBJ2-3, with D tentatively TRBD2 (5 bases). Germline assignment: CDR1 SSHAT and CDR2 FNYEAQ (reference sequence). The CDR3 is made up of 19 amino acids. Written as DNA, the CDR3 is TGTGCTAGCAGCTTCTGCGGGTTGGCATCCTGGACGGACACAGATACGCAGTATTTT. This codes for CASSFCGLASWTDTDTQYF.

This chain connects TRBV25-1 to TRBJ2-1; the D gene could be TRBD1 or TRBD2 (6 bases each). Per the germline V gene, CDR1 is MGHDK and CDR2 is SYGVNS. There are 15 residues in the CDR3. V lost 4 bases to trimming and J lost 8 bases, with 18 bases between them. The CDR3 coding sequence is TGTGCCAGCAGTGGAACAGGGAGGAGCTTTGATGAGCAGTTCTTC. Translation: CASSGTGRSFDEQFF.

The chain combines TRBV7-9 with TRBJ2-2, with 8 bases identical to TRBD2. J was trimmed by 5 bases and V by 3 bases; bases with no gene match: 8. The germline V gene encodes CDR1 SEHNR and CDR2 FQNEAQ (reference sequence). The CDR3 has 16 amino acids. The CDR3 region is CASSFRALAATGELFF. The CDR3 bases are TGTGCCAGCAGCTTTCGTGCACTAGCGGCAACCGGGGAGCTGTTTTTT.

Many counts were recorded for this clonotype. This chain links TRBV27 with TRBJ2-7; 7 bases line up with TRBD1. This CDR3 comprises 16 residues. With 1 base clipped from V and 0 bases from J, the junction kept 6 bases outside the gene matches. Germline-derived CDR1 and CDR2 are MNHEY and SMNVEV (reference sequence). Here the CDR3 DNA reads TGTGCCAGCAGTTTATTGGGGACAGACAGCTCCTACGAGCAGTACTTC. It encodes CASSLLGTDSSYEQYF.

This clonotype came up a few times. The rearrangement links TRBV20-1 to TRBJ2-1; 7 bases are shared with TRBD2. In germline, CDR1 is DFQATT, CDR2 SNEGSKA (reference sequence). Trimming cost V 4 bases and J 12 bases; bases outside gene matches: 9. This CDR3 has 12 residues. CDR3 nucleotide sequence: TGCAGTGCTACCCCGGGGCCGGGAGGGCAGTTCTTC. As protein: CSATPGPGGQFF.

This clonotype occurred many times. The chain is built from TRBV20-1 and TRBJ1-1, with a possible D match to TRBD1 (5 bases). The CDR3 covers 14 residues. V shed 6 bases and J shed 1 base, with 15 bases lying between them. The germline CDR1 and CDR2 sequences are DFQATT and SNEGSKA (reference sequence). The CDR3 loop is CSAAPQGKNTEAFF. The DNA for the CDR3 is TGCAGTGCCGCGCCGCAGGGCAAGAACACTGAAGCTTTCTTT.

This clonotype was observed many times. The chain links TRBV3-1 to TRBJ2-1; D is unclear. Germline CDR1 LGHDT, CDR2 YNNKEL (reference sequence). V dropped 1 base and J dropped 5 bases, with 9 bases sitting between them. The CDR3 totals 14 residues. Here the CDR3 reads CASSQVGRNNEQFF. As DNA, the CDR3 is TGTGCCAGCAGCCAAGTTGGCCGGAACAATGAGCAGTTCTTC.

This clonotype was seen at least ten times. The V and J genes are TRBV20-1 and TRBJ2-5; the match to TRBD1 covers 8 bases. The V segment lost 5 bases and the J segment 5 bases; nucleotides outside the gene matches: 10. CDR1 DFQATT and CDR2 SNEGSKA come from the germline V gene (reference sequence). This CDR3 contains 14 residues. The CDR3 bases are TGCAGTGCTCCACGGGCAGGGGGCGCCGAGACCCAGTACTTC. Amino acid sequence: CSAPRAGGAETQYF.

The sample holds a few counts of this clonotype. This sequence joins TRBV9 and TRBJ2-2; 10 nucleotides line up with TRBD2. Germline trimming cut 3 bases from V and 5 bases from J; bases unmatched to any gene: 1. The CDR3 contains 14 residues. Germline assignment: CDR1 SGDLS and CDR2 YYNGEE. The CDR3 DNA sequence: TGTGCCAGCAGCGGTAGCGGGAGGACCGGGGAGCTGTTTTTT. This sequence encodes CASSGSGRTGELFF.

The rearrangement joins TRBV20-1 to TRBJ2-1; 8 nucleotides line up with TRBD2. Germline CDR1 DFQATT, CDR2 SNEGSKA (reference sequence). CDR3 size: 14 residues. The V segment lost 5 bases and the J segment 5 bases; nucleotides outside the gene matches: 8. The CDR3 DNA reads TGCAGTGCTCAGACCGGGAGGGCTAACAATGAGCAGTTCTTC. This codes for CSAQTGRANNEQFF.

In its sample, this clonotype was seen a few times. The chain uses TRBV15 and TRBJ2-3; D remains ambiguous. The CDR3 has 14 amino acids. Trimming cost V 2 bases and J 2 bases, with 8 bases left between them. Germline CDR1 reads LNHNV; CDR2 reads YYDKDF (reference sequence). DNA for the CDR3: TGTGCCACCAGCAGAAACACATTCACAGATACGCAGTATTTT. Its protein is CATSRNTFTDTQYF. Using reference TRBV15 and TRBJ2-3 for the parts outside the CDR3, the full variable domain is DAMVIQNPRYQVTQFGKPVTLSCSQTLNHNVMYWYQQKSSQAPKLLFHYYDKDFNNEADTPDNFQSRRPNTSFCFLDIRSPGLGDTAMYLCATSRNTFTDTQYFGPGTRLTVL.

J is TRBJ1-1 and V is TRBV7-2; 8 nucleotides line up with TRBD1. With V trimmed by 1 base and J by 4 bases, 5 bases remained unmatched. This CDR3 region has 15 residues. Germline CDR1 SGHTA, CDR2 FQGNSA. This CDR3 reads CASSLGQGWITEAFF. CDR3 nucleotides: TGTGCCAGCAGCTTAGGACAGGGGTGGATCACTGAAGCTTTCTTT.

With respect to this clonotype: A much larger clone differs from this one at a single base, so this may be a read error. V usage is TRBV7-6 and J usage is TRBJ2-7, with 8 bases fitting TRBD2. The CDR3 runs to 13 residues. Germline CDR1 reads SGHVS; CDR2 reads FNYEAQ. With 6 bases clipped from V and 6 bases from J, the junction kept 7 bases outside the gene matches. The CDR3, as DNA: TGTGCCAGCAGACCAGGACTAGCCCGCGAGCAGTACTTC. Translated: CASRPGLAREQYF.